The 8 T cell receptor beta chains listed next were all sequenced from one sample in a study of cytomegalovirus exposure and HLA in healthy donors. Measured with immunoSEQ multiplex PCR; TCRdb has only the in-frame clones, and not every one. The sample includes 100,000 to 150,000 clones, 88% of them seen just once. The sample consisted of PBMCs. These receptors came from a man aged 25 to 40 in good health and CMV-seronegative.

The genes are TRBV11-2 and TRBJ1-2; D is undetermined. Germline V gene sequence: CDR1 SGHAT, CDR2 FQNNGV. V was clipped by 4 bases and J by 4 bases, with 10 bases between them. This CDR3 spans 13 amino acids. In DNA form, the CDR3 reads TGTGCCAGCAGCTACACACGATCCTATGGCTACACCTTC. Translation: CASSYTRSYGYTF.

The chain uses TRBV2 and TRBJ2-5; 10 bases match TRBD2. Per germline, CDR1 SNHLY and CDR2 FYNNEI. The length of the CDR3 is 14 residues. Trimming at V came to 5 bases and at J to 9 bases, leaving 9 bases not matched to a gene. CDR3 sequence reads: CASSPTSGQVAQYF. CDR3 nucleotide sequence: TGTGCCAGCAGTCCGACTAGCGGGCAAGTGGCCCAGTACTTC.

V is TRBV5-6 and J is TRBJ2-2; 11 nucleotides align to TRBD2. This CDR3 is built from 17 residues. Germline loops: CDR1 SGHDT, CDR2 YYEEEE. J gave up 5 bases and V 0 bases, and 6 bases lay outside the gene matches. The CDR3 region has the DNA TGTGCCAGCAGCTTGGCCGTGCTAGCGGGAGGAACCGGGGAGCTGTTTTTT. This gives the protein CASSLAVLAGGTGELFF.

The chain recombines TRBV2 with TRBJ1-5, with a weak D call TRBD1 (5 bases). The CDR3 totals 14 residues. CDR1 SNHLY and CDR2 FYNNEI come from the germline V gene. V dropped 2 bases and J dropped 4 bases, with 9 bases sitting between them. The CDR3 loop is CASSELAGNQPQHF. The CDR3 DNA follows: TGTGCCAGCAGTGAATTGGCAGGGAATCAGCCCCAGCATTTT.

The genes are TRBV27 and TRBJ1-4, with D uncertain. The CDR3 is 14 amino acids. In germline, CDR1 is MNHEY, CDR2 SMNVEV (reference sequence). V was pared by 1 base and J by 6 bases, with 9 bases between. CDR3 bases: TGTGCCAGCAGTTTATACGGAGGATATGAAAAACTGTTTTTT. This encodes CASSLYGGYEKLFF.

The chain recombines TRBV28 with TRBJ1-1; D perhaps matches TRBD1 (5 bases). Germline V gene sequence: CDR1 MDHEN, CDR2 SYDVKM. V was cut by 7 bases and J by 2 bases, with 11 bases left in between. The CDR3 has 13 amino acids. In DNA, the CDR3 is TGTGCCAGCAAAAGGGGTCTTAACACTGAAGCTTTCTTT. As protein: CASKRGLNTEAFF.

About this clone itself: This specimen includes other DNA sequences encoding the same CDR3. The chain's CDR3 is CASSLGLSTDTQYF. CDR3 nucleotides: TGTGCCAGCAGCTTAGGTCTAAGCACAGATACGCAGTATTTT. The rearrangement uses TRBV11-2 and TRBJ2-3; D ambiguous. Per germline, CDR1 SGHAT and CDR2 FQNNGV. CDR3 length: 14 residues. Trimming stripped 1 base from V and 0 bases from J, with 5 bases between.

The CDR3 nucleotides read TGTGCCAGCAGCTTAGCGCCGCGGGAGGACAGAGCGGGGGCCAACGTCCTGACTTTC. It encodes CASSLAPREDRAGANVLTF. This chain uses TRBV7-6 with TRBJ2-6; 8 bases match TRBD2. V lost 0 bases and J lost 4; bases outside the gene matches: 11. This CDR3 comprises 19 residues. The germline CDR1 and CDR2 sequences are SGHVS and FNYEAQ. Together with reference TRBV7-6 and TRBJ2-6, the CDR3 gives the full variable domain: GAGVSQSPRYKVTKRGQDVALRCDPISGHVSLYWYRQALGQGPEFLTYFNYEAQQDKSGLPNDRFSAERPEGSISTLTIQRTEQRDSAMYRCASSLAPREDRAGANVLTFGAGSRLTVL.